The 15 T cell receptor beta chains reported below all come from one sample, sequenced in a study of T cells in Graves' hyperthyroidism and ophthalmopathy. TCR beta CDR3 region amplification was performed from RNA transcripts. Researchers ran a first-round RT-PCR on the TCR CDR3 using the HTBI primer set. TCRdb reanalysed the multiplex PCR reads using MiXCR and keeps one entry per CDR3 protein. Of 35,000 to 45,000 distinct CDR3 sequences listed, about 50% were seen once; the top ten hold approximately 6.2%. The sequenced sample was blood. These receptors were collected from a woman between 45 and 65 years old with Graves' hyperthyroidism that later progressed to Graves' ophthalmopathy.

This clonotype is labeled as medium-sized. The V and J genes are TRBV29-1 and TRBJ2-1; TRBD1 aligns across 7 bases. The germline CDR1 and CDR2 sequences are SQVTM and ANQGSEA. The CDR3 runs to 15 residues. Trimming cost V 6 bases and J 1 base; bases outside gene matches: 9. CDR3 sequence: CSVERGRGSYNEQFF. CDR3 DNA: TGCAGCGTGGAAAGGGGGCGAGGGTCCTACAATGAGCAGTTCTTC.

On this clonotype itself: One end of the junction does not line up with germline, which may come from a read error. The gene calls are TRBV11-2 and TRBJ2-3; weak D call: TRBD1 (5 bases). The CDR3 has 16 amino acids. CDR1 SGHAT and CDR2 FQNNGV come from the germline V gene. The CDR3 region is CASSRREPSSTGTQYF. CDR3 DNA: TGTGCCAGCAGCCGACGCGAGCCCTCTAGTACAGGTACGCAGTATTTT.

This clonotype counts as medium-sized. The rearrangement joins TRBV9 to TRBJ2-7, with 7 positions matching TRBD1. Looked up from germline, CDR1 is SGDLS and CDR2 is YYNGEE. The ends lost 4 bases at V and 2 bases at J; junction bases unmatched: 3. The CDR3 totals 13 residues. The CDR3 spells CASSTGQTYEQYF. The DNA of the CDR3 is TGTGCCAGCAGCACGGGACAGACCTACGAGCAGTACTTC.

Notes on this clonotype: A junction boundary mismatches the germline segment, possibly from a read error. J is TRBJ2-7 and V is TRBV5-6, with D perhaps TRBD1 (5 bases). This CDR3 has 13 amino acids. The germline V gene encodes CDR1 SGHDT and CDR2 YYEEEE. CDR3 nucleotide sequence: TGCGCCAGCACCCTTGGGGCAGACTGCGAGCAGTACTTC. Translation: CASTLGADCEQYF. Filled out from reference TRBV5-6 and TRBJ2-7, the complete variable domain reads DAGVTQSPTHLIKTRGQQVTLRCSPKSGHDTVSWYQQALGQGPQFIFQYYEEEERQRGNFPDRFSGHQFPNYSSELNVNALLLGDSALYLCASTLGADCEQYFGPGTRLTVT.

For this clonotype: One end of the junction varies from germline; a read error may be responsible. The rearrangement uses TRBV6-5 and TRBJ2-1, with TRBD2 matching 10 bases. Germline V gene data show CDR1 as MNHEY and CDR2 as SVGAGI. The CDR3 loop spans 16 amino acids. CDR3 amino acids: CVSRRASGGPCDKQFF. As DNA, the CDR3 is TGTGTCAGCAGGAGAGCTAGCGGGGGCCCATGCGATAAGCAGTTCTTC.

There are many counts of this clonotype. The chain has TRBV7-2 and TRBJ2-2, with 12 bases lining up with TRBD2. Germline V gives CDR1 SGHTA, CDR2 FQGNSA. Trimming took 2 bases from V and 5 from J; bases not matched to a gene: 6. The CDR3 is 17 amino acids. CDR3: CASSLLAGGRLTGELFF. The CDR3 DNA reads as TGTGCCAGCAGCTTACTAGCGGGAGGGCGTTTAACCGGGGAGCTGTTTTTT.

DNA of the CDR3: TGTGCCAGTAGAGACAGGGCACAAGAGACCCAGCATTTT. It translates to CASRDRAQETQHF. The chain couples TRBV19 to TRBJ1-5, with 7 bases identical to TRBD1. V dropped 6 bases and J dropped 11; count of bases not matched to a gene: 10. The CDR3 totals 13 residues. The germline V gene has CDR1 LNHDA and CDR2 SQIVND (reference sequence).

There are many counts of this clonotype. This CDR3 fails to terminate in the conserved phenylalanine or tryptophan, so it likely reflects a read error. Because the CDR3's place on the DNA is in doubt, the DNA is left out and the CDR3 is given as listed by TCRdb. The gene calls are TRBV7-9 and TRBJ2-5; the DNA was not used to check the table's D call, TRBD1. The CDR3 length is 9 residues, termini included. Germline loops: CDR1 SEHNR, CDR2 FQNEAQ (reference sequence). The CDR3 sequence is CASSLAGDP.

This clonotype is labeled as medium-sized. The J gene is TRBJ2-7, the V gene TRBV19; 7 bases fit TRBD1. After removal of 7 bases from V and 4 bases from J, the junction contained 7 bases not matched to a gene. The CDR3 spans 13 residues. The germline V gene encodes CDR1 LNHDA and CDR2 SQIVND (reference sequence). CDR3: CASTDRVGYEQYF. The DNA for the CDR3 is TGTGCCAGTACTGACAGGGTGGGGTACGAGCAGTACTTC. Full variable domain (rest looked up from reference TRBV19 and TRBJ2-7): DGGITQSPKYLFRKEGQNVTLSCEQNLNHDAMYWYRQDPGQGLRLIYYSQIVNDFQKGDIAEGYSVSREKKESFPLTVTSAQKNPTAFYLCASTDRVGYEQYFGPGTRLTVT.

The J gene is TRBJ1-1, the V gene TRBV20-1; TRBD1 is a possible D gene (5 bases). The CDR3 consists of 14 residues. V lost 6 bases to trimming and J lost 3 bases, with 17 bases between them. Per the germline V gene, CDR1 is DFQATT and CDR2 is SNEGSKA (reference sequence). The CDR3 nucleotides read TGCAGTGCCCCGACCTCAGACAGCTACACTGAAGCTTTCTTT. Its translation is CSAPTSDSYTEAFF.

This clonotype has a count of ten or more. V usage is TRBV7-9 and J usage is TRBJ1-1; D gene ambiguous. The CDR3 has 17 residues. CDR1 and CDR2 from the germline V gene are SEHNR and FQNEAQ (reference sequence). V was trimmed by 0 bases and J by 0 bases, leaving 14 bases between them. This chain's CDR3 is CASSLASGHILNTEAFF. The CDR3 bases are TGTGCCAGCAGCTTAGCTTCCGGGCACATCTTGAACACTGAAGCTTTCTTT.

This clonotype is termed medium-sized (0.01 to 0.1%). The gene calls are TRBV9 and TRBJ2-7, with D hard to call. Trimming shortened V by 3 bases and J by 0 bases, and 7 bases separated the two germline ends. The CDR3 extends over 13 amino acids. CDR1 is SGDLS and CDR2 is YYNGEE in the germline V gene. CDR3 sequence: CASSAEPSYEQYF. The CDR3 coding sequence is TGTGCCAGCAGCGCTGAACCCTCCTACGAGCAGTACTTC.

In its sample, this clonotype was seen many times. The CDR3 loop reads CASSLDREEKLFF. The DNA of the CDR3 is TGTGCCAGCTCACTGGACAGGGAGGAAAAACTGTTTTTT. This rearrangement joins TRBV18 to TRBJ1-4, with 8 bases fitting TRBD1. The V gene's germline CDR1 is KGHSH and CDR2 LQKENI. Trimming took 4 bases from V and 8 from J; bases not matched to a gene: 3. The CDR3 consists of 13 residues.

This clonotype has at least ten counts. A much larger clone lies a single base off, so this may be a read error. As the CDR3 is not closed by the conserved phenylalanine or tryptophan, this likely results from a read error. V and J are TRBV9 and TRBJ1-4; 8 nucleotides align to TRBD1. The CDR3 runs 17 residues. Germline V lookup: CDR1 SGDLS, CDR2 YYNGEE. V shed 3 bases and J 8 bases; nucleotides not matched to a gene: 15. In nucleotides, the CDR3 is TGTGCCAGCAGCGCTGGCGCTATCAGGGGGCTTCAGGAAAAACTGTTTTTG. Protein product: CASSAGAIRGLQEKLFL.

In this sample, this clonotype turned up many times. The chain uses TRBV5-6 and TRBJ2-2, with D tentatively TRBD1 (6 bases). The CDR3 extends over 14 amino acids. In germline, CDR1 is SGHDT, CDR2 YYEEEE. The ends were cut back, 4 bases at V and 4 bases at J, with 11 bases in the middle. The CDR3 nucleotides are TGTGCCAGCAGCCTTGGACAGCCCACCGGGGAGCTGTTTTTT. It is translated as CASSLGQPTGELFF. Filled out from reference TRBV5-6 and TRBJ2-2, the complete variable domain reads DAGVTQSPTHLIKTRGQQVTLRCSPKSGHDTVSWYQQALGQGPQFIFQYYEEEERQRGNFPDRFSGHQFPNYSSELNVNALLLGDSALYLCASSLGQPTGELFFGEGSRLTVL.